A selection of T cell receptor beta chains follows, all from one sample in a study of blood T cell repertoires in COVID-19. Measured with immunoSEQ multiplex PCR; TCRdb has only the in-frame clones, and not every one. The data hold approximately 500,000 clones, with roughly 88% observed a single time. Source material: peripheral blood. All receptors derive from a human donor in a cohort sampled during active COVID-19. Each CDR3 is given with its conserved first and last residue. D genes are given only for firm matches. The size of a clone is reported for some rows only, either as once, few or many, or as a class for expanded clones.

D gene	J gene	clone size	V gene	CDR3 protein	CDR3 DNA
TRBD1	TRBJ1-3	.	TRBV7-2	CASSSQTGMGNTIYF	TGTGCCAGCAGCTCTCAGACAGGGATGGGAAACACCATATATTTT
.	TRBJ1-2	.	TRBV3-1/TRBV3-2	CASSHREDYGYTF	TGTGCCAGCAGCCACAGGGAAGACTATGGCTACACCTTC
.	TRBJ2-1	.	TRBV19	CASSRESGAYNEQFF	TGTGCCAGTAGCCGAGAGTCAGGGGCTTACAATGAGCAGTTCTTC
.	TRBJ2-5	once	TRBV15	CATSRDPGYGETQYF	TGTGCCACCAGCAGAGATCCCGGGTATGGAGAGACCCAGTACTTC
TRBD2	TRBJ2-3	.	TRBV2	CASRRLAGDGRTQYF	TGTGCCAGCAGAAGACTAGCGGGGGACGGTAGGACGCAGTATTTT
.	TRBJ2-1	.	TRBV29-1	CSPPTRNNEQFF	TGCAGCCCGCCGACTAGAAACAATGAGCAGTTCTTC
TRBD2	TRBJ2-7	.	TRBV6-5	CASSPGGATHYEQYF	TGTGCCAGCAGTCCCGGGGGGGCGACCCACTACGAGCAGTACTTC
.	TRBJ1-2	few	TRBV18	CASSPPAGFYGYTF	TGTGCCAGCTCACCACCTGCAGGCTTCTATGGCTACACCTTC
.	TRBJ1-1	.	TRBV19	CASSPYRDRDTEAFF	TGTGCCAGTAGTCCATACAGGGATAGGGACACTGAAGCTTTCTTT
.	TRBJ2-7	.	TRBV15	CATSNAGQPYEQYF	TGTGCCACCAGCAACGCCGGACAGCCCTACGAGCAGTACTTC
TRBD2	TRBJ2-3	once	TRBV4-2	CASSPLAGADLTDTQYF	TGTGCCAGCAGTCCTCTAGCGGGAGCCGATTTAACAGATACGCAGTATTTT
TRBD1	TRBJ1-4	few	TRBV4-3	CASSLRQGGEKLFF	TGCGCCAGCAGCCTTCGACAGGGGGGAGAAAAACTGTTTTTT
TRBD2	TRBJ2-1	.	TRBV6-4	CASSDLGLAGGINEQFF	TGTGCCAGCAGTGATCTCGGACTAGCGGGAGGAATTAATGAGCAGTTCTTC
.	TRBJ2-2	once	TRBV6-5	CATWRGTGELFF	TGTGCCACGTGGAGGGGTACCGGGGAGCTGTTTTTT
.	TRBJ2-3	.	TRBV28	CASSSRRDTQYF	TGTGCCAGCAGTTCCCGGCGGGATACGCAGTATTTT
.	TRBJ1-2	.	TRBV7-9	CASNDRERSYGYTF	TGTGCCAGCAACGATAGGGAGAGATCATATGGCTACACCTTC
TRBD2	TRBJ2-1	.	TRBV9	CASSVGTSGVGEQFF	TGTGCCAGCAGCGTAGGGACTAGCGGTGTAGGAGAGCAGTTCTTC
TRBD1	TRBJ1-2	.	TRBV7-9	CASSAGQGVLHGYTF	TGTGCCAGCAGCGCCGGACAGGGAGTATTGCATGGCTACACCTTC
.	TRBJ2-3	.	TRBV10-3	CAISDPAASTDTQYF	TGTGCCATCAGTGACCCAGCGGCTAGCACAGATACGCAGTATTTT
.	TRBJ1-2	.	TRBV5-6	CASSRRRGAGDGYTF	TGTGCCAGCAGCCGGAGGCGGGGCGCGGGGGATGGCTACACCTTC
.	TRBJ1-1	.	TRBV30	CAWSTGSGTEAFF	TGTGCCTGGTCCACAGGGTCAGGCACTGAAGCTTTCTTT
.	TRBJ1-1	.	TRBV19	CASSISRDTEAFF	TGTGCCAGTAGTATATCCAGGGACACTGAAGCTTTCTTT
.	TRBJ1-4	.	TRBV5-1	CASSLGTVSEKLFF	TGCGCCAGCAGCTTGGGGACAGTTTCTGAAAAACTGTTTTTT
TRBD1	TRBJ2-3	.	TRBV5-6	CASSSYLQGVGTDTQYF	TGTGCCAGCAGCTCATATTTACAGGGGGTAGGGACAGATACGCAGTATTTT
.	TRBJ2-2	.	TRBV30	CAWSARGRGELFF	TGTGCCTGGAGTGCCAGAGGGCGTGGGGAGCTGTTTTTT
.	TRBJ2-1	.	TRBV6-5	CASTTSNEQFF	TGTGCCAGCACCACTAGCAATGAGCAGTTCTTC
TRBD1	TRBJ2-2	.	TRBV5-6	CASSQFVPQGFIGELFF	TGTGCCAGCAGCCAATTCGTCCCACAGGGGTTTATAGGGGAGCTGTTTTTT
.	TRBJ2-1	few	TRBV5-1	CASSLQGGNEQFF	TGCGCCAGCAGCTTGCAGGGGGGCAATGAGCAGTTCTTC
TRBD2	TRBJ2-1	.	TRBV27	CASSLSGGRVVHEQFF	TGTGCCAGCAGTTTATCGGGCGGGAGGGTCGTTCATGAGCAGTTCTTC
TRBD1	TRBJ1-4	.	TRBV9	CASSGGQGGEKLFF	TGTGCCAGCAGCGGAGGACAGGGAGGTGAAAAACTGTTTTTT
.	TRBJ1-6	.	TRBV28	CASSPLWGGGDNSPLHF	TGTGCCAGCAGTCCACTATGGGGGGGTGGCGATAATTCACCCCTCCACTTT
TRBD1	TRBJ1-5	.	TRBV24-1	CATSGGQGPNQPQHF	TGTGCCACCAGTGGGGGACAGGGGCCAAACCAGCCCCAGCATTTT
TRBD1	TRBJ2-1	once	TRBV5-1	CASSPGQVYNEQFF	TGCGCCAGCAGCCCCGGACAGGTTTACAATGAGCAGTTCTTC
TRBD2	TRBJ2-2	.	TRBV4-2	CASSQVIGGRAGTGELFF	TGTGCCAGCAGCCAAGTAATCGGCGGGAGGGCCGGGACCGGGGAGCTGTTTTTT
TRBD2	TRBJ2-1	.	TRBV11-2	CASSLGTSDLSYNEQFF	TGTGCCAGCAGCTTAGGGACTAGCGACCTCTCCTACAATGAGCAGTTCTTC
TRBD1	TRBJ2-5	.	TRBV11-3	CASSLGQAQETQYF	TGTGCCAGCAGCCTCGGACAGGCACAAGAGACCCAGTACTTC
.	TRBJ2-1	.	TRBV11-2	CASSSYREGAYNEQFF	TGTGCCAGCAGCAGTTACAGGGAGGGGGCCTACAATGAGCAGTTCTTC
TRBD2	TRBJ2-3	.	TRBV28	CASWDYSGENTQYF	TGTGCCAGCTGGGACTACAGCGGGGAAAATACGCAGTATTTT
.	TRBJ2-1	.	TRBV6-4	CASSASDFNEQFF	TGTGCCAGCAGTGCCTCGGACTTCAATGAGCAGTTCTTC
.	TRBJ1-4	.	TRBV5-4	CASSPGVETNEKLFF	TGTGCCAGCAGCCCCGGGGTGGAAACTAATGAAAAACTGTTTTTT
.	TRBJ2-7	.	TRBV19	CASSIAGAGAHEQYF	TGTGCCAGTAGTATAGCCGGGGCAGGGGCCCACGAGCAGTACTTC
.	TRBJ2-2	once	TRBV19	CASLGSPNTGELFF	TGTGCCAGTTTGGGTAGCCCGAACACCGGGGAGCTGTTTTTT
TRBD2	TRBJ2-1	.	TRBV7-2	CASSLEGLAASPYNEQFF	TGTGCCAGCAGCTTAGAAGGACTAGCGGCTTCCCCATACAATGAGCAGTTCTTC
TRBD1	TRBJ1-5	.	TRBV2	CASRMTGMAQHF	TGTGCCAGCAGGATGACAGGGATGGCCCAGCATTTT
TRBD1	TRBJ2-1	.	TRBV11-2	CASSLDRVWVDEQFF	TGTGCCAGCAGTCTAGACAGGGTCTGGGTGGATGAGCAGTTCTTC
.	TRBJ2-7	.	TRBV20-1	CSAPGKYEQYF	TGCAGTGCCCCCGGGAAGTACGAGCAGTACTTC
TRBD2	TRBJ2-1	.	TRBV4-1	CASSQAYGTSGSNEQFF	TGCGCCAGCAGCCAAGCATATGGGACTAGCGGGAGTAATGAGCAGTTCTTC
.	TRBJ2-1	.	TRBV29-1	CSVETGRVYNEQFF	TGCAGCGTAGAAACAGGGAGGGTATACAATGAGCAGTTCTTC
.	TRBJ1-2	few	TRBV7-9	CASSPQAYYGYTF	TGTGCCAGCAGTCCACAGGCTTACTATGGCTACACCTTC